These 28 T cell receptor beta chains came from one sample sequenced in a study of T cell clonotyping in hematopoietic cell transplantation. Generated by immunoSEQ multiplex PCR, the TCRdb table keeps only in-frame clones and is missing some. The table records fewer than 70,000 clones, just under 95% of them present only once. The sample comprised peripheral blood mononuclear cells. The receptors originated from a man aged 45-65 years in good health. Some clones in this sample may be carry-over from other donors' samples.

CDR3 region: CASSSRSAGPKGYEQYF. In nucleotides, the CDR3 is TGTGCCAGCAGTTCGAGGTCGGCAGGGCCAAAGGGATACGAGCAGTACTTC. The chain is built from TRBV28 and TRBJ2-7, with a weak D call TRBD1 (5 bases). CDR1 is MDHEN, CDR2 SYDVKM, per germline. The CDR3 sequence is 17 residues long. Trimming took off 4 bases at V and 4 bases at J, with 23 bases between the two ends.

The chain joins TRBV19 to TRBJ1-5; perhaps TRBD1 as D (6 bases). The V and J ends lost 4 bases and 10 bases respectively, with 11 bases between them. The CDR3 covers 12 residues. Germline values: CDR1 LNHDA, CDR2 SQIVND (reference sequence). DNA of the CDR3: TGTGCCAGTAGTAACCGACAGGAACCCCAGCATTTT. Its protein product is CASSNRQEPQHF.

The chain has TRBV5-1 and TRBJ2-7, with unresolved D. Per germline, CDR1 SGHRS and CDR2 YFSETQ. The CDR3 sequence is 14 residues long. The ends were cut back, 2 bases at V and 3 bases at J, with 12 bases in the middle. In DNA, the CDR3 is TGCGCCAGCAGCTTTGGGTTAGGAAGCTACGAGCAGTACTTC. Protein product: CASSFGLGSYEQYF. The complete variable domain, with remaining parts taken from reference TRBV5-1 and TRBJ2-7, reads KAGVTQTPRYLIKTRGQQVTLSCSPISGHRSVSWYQQTPGQGLQFLFEYFSETQRNKGNFPGRFSGRQFSNSRSEMNVSTLELGDSALYLCASSFGLGSYEQYFGPGTRLTVT.

Only one count was recorded for this clone. V usage is TRBV13 and J usage is TRBJ1-1, with no clear D. The CDR3 is 14 amino acids. In germline, CDR1 is PRHDT, CDR2 FYEKMQ (reference sequence). The V end was cut by 3 bases, the J end by 0 bases, with 8 bases between. This chain's CDR3 is CASSFGRLNTEAFF. CDR3 DNA: TGTGCCAGCAGCTTTGGACGGCTGAACACTGAAGCTTTCTTT.

This clone was found once. The chain employs TRBV6-5 and TRBJ2-7; TRBD1 aligns across 8 bases. Germline CDR1 MNHEY, CDR2 SVGAGI. The CDR3 runs to 15 residues. With 7 bases clipped from V and 3 bases from J, the junction kept 11 bases outside the gene matches. The CDR3 protein is CASTFGQGPFYEQYF. The CDR3 DNA sequence: TGTGCCAGCACCTTCGGACAGGGTCCTTTCTACGAGCAGTACTTC.

The V call is TRBV10-3, the J call TRBJ1-4; 7 nucleotides line up with TRBD1. Germline V CDR1 and CDR2: ENHRY, SYGVKD. The CDR3 is made up of 14 amino acids. V was pared by 7 bases and J by 1 base, with 3 bases of the junction left unmatched. CDR3 sequence: CAIKGGGTNEKLFF. DNA of the CDR3: TGTGCCATCAAAGGGGGCGGAACTAATGAAAAACTGTTTTTT.

The chain recombines TRBV11-2 with TRBJ2-7; D could derive from TRBD1 or TRBD2 (5 bases each). The CDR3 is 14 residues long. V lost 5 bases, J lost 2 bases, and 13 bases lay in between. In germline, CDR1 is SGHAT, CDR2 FQNNGV. CDR3 sequence: CASSARDGPYEQYF. The CDR3, as DNA: TGTGCCAGCAGCGCCCGGGACGGCCCCTACGAGCAGTACTTC.

The chain is built from TRBV19 and TRBJ1-5; possible D gene TRBD1, 5 bases. CDR3 length equals 13 residues. Per the germline V gene, CDR1 is LNHDA and CDR2 is SQIVND (reference sequence). V was trimmed by 4 bases and J by 7 bases, leaving 11 bases between them. CDR3 in amino acids: CASSTQGDQPQHF. Here the CDR3 DNA reads TGTGCCAGTAGTACCCAGGGAGACCAGCCCCAGCATTTT.

This sequence joins TRBV30 and TRBJ1-5; D not certain. Looked up from germline, CDR1 is GTSNPN and CDR2 is SVGIG (reference sequence). V was trimmed by 0 bases and J by 6 bases, leaving 9 bases between them. This CDR3 contains 13 residues. CDR3 amino acids: CAWSVQEGQPQHF. CDR3 sequence (DNA): TGTGCCTGGAGTGTACAAGAAGGTCAGCCCCAGCATTTT. The full variable domain, rest sourced from reference TRBV30 and TRBJ1-5, is SQTIHQWPATLVQPVGSPLSLECTVEGTSNPNLYWYRQAAGRGLQLLFYSVGIGQISSEVPQNLSASRPQDRQFILSSKKLLLSDSGFYLCAWSVQEGQPQHFGDGTRLSIL.

The chain joins TRBV7-8 to TRBJ1-2, with 9 bases that match TRBD1. The CDR3 totals 15 residues. V gave up 2 bases and J gave up 8 bases; unmatched junction bases: 9. Per germline, CDR1 SGHVS and CDR2 FQNEAQ. CDR3 DNA: TGTGCCAGCAGCTTAATGGGGACAGGGTCGAGAGGCTACACCTTC. Its protein is CASSLMGTGSRGYTF.

The V and J genes are TRBV5-1 and TRBJ2-2; unclear D gene. The length of the CDR3 is 15 residues. V was clipped by 4 bases and J by 2 bases, with 12 bases between them. Germline-derived CDR1 and CDR2 are SGHRS and YFSETQ. In DNA, the CDR3 is TGCGCCAGCAGCGACGCCAGTGCAAACACCGGGGAGCTGTTTTTT. Its protein is CASSDASANTGELFF.

The chain links TRBV14 to TRBJ1-1, with D hard to call. CDR3 size: 15 residues. Germline V gene data show CDR1 as SGHDN and CDR2 as FVKESK. Trimming removed 0 bases from V and 0 bases from J, with 8 bases in between. CDR3 sequence: CASSQEYSMNTEAFF. The CDR3 bases are TGTGCCAGCAGCCAAGAGTACAGCATGAACACTGAAGCTTTCTTT.

This chain joins TRBV29-1 and TRBJ2-3; no clear D. The CDR3 contains 11 residues. The germline V gene encodes CDR1 SQVTM and CDR2 ANQGSEA. Trimming stripped 5 bases from V and 5 bases from J, with 8 bases between. The CDR3 nucleotides are TGCAGCGTTCGATCGGGAGATACGCAGTATTTT. Its protein is CSVRSGDTQYF.

V is TRBV5-1 and J is TRBJ2-1; D is perhaps TRBD1 or TRBD2 (5 bases each). Germline CDR1 is SGHRS and CDR2 is YFSETQ. The CDR3 is made up of 13 amino acids. The V end was cut by 3 bases, the J end by 3 bases, with 7 bases between. The CDR3 loop reads CASSWDGYNEQFF. The CDR3 DNA reads as TGCGCCAGCAGCTGGGACGGCTACAATGAGCAGTTCTTC.

The gene calls are TRBV5-4 and TRBJ2-5; a weak D match, TRBD2 (5 bases). CDR1 is SGHNT, CDR2 YYREEE, per germline (reference sequence). The CDR3 is 16 amino acids. V lost 0 bases, J lost 5 bases, and 17 bases lay in between. This CDR3 is CASSLAPLLGAETQYF. In DNA, the CDR3 is TGTGCCAGCAGCTTGGCCCCCCTTTTGGGAGCGGAGACCCAGTACTTC.

The chain has TRBV7-2 and TRBJ2-2; 7 bases map to TRBD2. After removal of 3 bases from V and 0 bases from J, the junction contained 1 base not matched to a gene. Germline-derived CDR1 and CDR2 are SGHTA and FQGNSA. The CDR3 consists of 15 residues. CDR3 nucleotide sequence: TGTGCCAGCAGCTTTGGACTAGCGAACACCGGGGAGCTGTTTTTT. This sequence encodes CASSFGLANTGELFF.

This rearrangement joins TRBV5-1 to TRBJ2-3, with TRBD2 matching over 9 bases. The CDR3 has 16 residues. CDR1 is SGHRS and CDR2 is YFSETQ in the germline V gene. V shed 4 bases, J shed 2 bases, and the junction held 8 bases outside the gene matches. CDR3 sequence (DNA): TGCGCCAGCAGCGTTGGACTAGCGACATACACAGATACGCAGTATTTT. Protein product: CASSVGLATYTDTQYF.

This chain connects TRBV19 to TRBJ1-1, with D tentatively TRBD1 (5 bases). Germline assignment: CDR1 LNHDA and CDR2 SQIVND (reference sequence). Trimming took 0 bases from V and 1 from J, leaving 12 bases between them. This CDR3 comprises 16 residues. Here the CDR3 reads CASSIDYGRENTEAFF. The CDR3 DNA reads TGTGCCAGTAGTATAGATTACGGCAGGGAGAACACTGAAGCTTTCTTT.

This sequence joins TRBV6-4 and TRBJ2-1, with 7 bases matching TRBD2. From germline, CDR1 is MRHNA and CDR2 SNTAGT. Trimming took 3 bases from V and 0 from J; bases not matched to a gene: 2. The CDR3 runs 15 residues. The CDR3 reads CASSEKRDSYNEQFF. In DNA form, the CDR3 reads TGTGCCAGCAGTGAAAAGCGGGACTCCTACAATGAGCAGTTCTTC.

The chain employs TRBV29-1 and TRBJ2-7, with TRBD2 identical over 9 bases. From germline, CDR1 is SQVTM and CDR2 ANQGSEA. The CDR3 length is 15 residues. J gave up 4 bases and V 6 bases, and 13 bases lay outside the gene matches. In nucleotides, the CDR3 is TGCAGCGTCTCGACCCGACTAGCGGTACCTTACGAGCAGTACTTC. Its protein is CSVSTRLAVPYEQYF.

The rearrangement joins TRBV27 to TRBJ1-1; D uncertain. Germline V gives CDR1 MNHEY, CDR2 SMNVEV (reference sequence). V dropped 5 bases and J dropped 7 bases, with 17 bases sitting between them. This CDR3 is built from 14 residues. CDR3 region: CASSPASRKGEAFF. The CDR3 DNA reads TGTGCCAGCAGTCCTGCAAGTCGAAAAGGTGAAGCTTTCTTT.

The chain couples TRBV6-6 to TRBJ1-5, with D possibly being TRBD1 (5 bases). This CDR3 has 15 amino acids. Germline CDR1 reads MNHNY; CDR2 reads SVGAGI (reference sequence). V shed 2 bases and J shed 0 bases, with 8 bases lying between them. The DNA for the CDR3 is TGTGCCAGCAGTTACCCAGGGCTTAGCAATCAGCCCCAGCATTTT. As protein: CASSYPGLSNQPQHF.

The V call is TRBV6-1, the J call TRBJ2-7; D uncertain. Trimming pared 2 bases from V and 3 bases from J, leaving 8 bases between. There are 13 residues in the CDR3. CDR1 is MNHNS and CDR2 is SASEGT in the germline V gene. CDR3 bases: TGTGCCAGCAGTGAAAATGGGTTCTACGAGCAGTACTTC. Translated: CASSENGFYEQYF.

The chain employs TRBV15 and TRBJ2-7, with 10 bases fitting TRBD1. Germline lookup yields CDR1 LNHNV and CDR2 YYDKDF (reference sequence). The V gene end was trimmed by 2 bases and the J gene end by 9 bases; junction bases not matched to a gene: 13. The CDR3 loop spans 16 amino acids. The CDR3 spells CATSRRTGGVGPRQYF. The CDR3 DNA reads as TGTGCCACCAGCAGACGGACAGGGGGAGTCGGGCCCCGGCAGTACTTC.

The chain combines TRBV9 with TRBJ1-1; 8 bases line up with TRBD1. Germline V gene lookup returns CDR1 SGDLS and CDR2 YYNGEE. CDR3 length: 14 residues. Losses at the gene ends were 3 bases for V and 5 bases for J; bases not matched to a gene: 6. The CDR3, as DNA: TGTGCCAGCAGCGCCCTTTGGGACAGGACTGAAGCTTTCTTT. Translation gives CASSALWDRTEAFF.

V gene TRBV29-1 combines with J gene TRBJ2-7, with a possible D match to TRBD2 (6 bases). Trimming took 3 bases from V and 5 from J, leaving 20 bases between them. CDR3 length: 15 residues. Germline-derived CDR1 and CDR2 are SQVTM and ANQGSEA. This chain's CDR3 is CSVELLTGVAHEQYF. The CDR3 coding sequence is TGCAGCGTTGAGTTACTGACGGGAGTGGCCCACGAGCAGTACTTC.

This rearrangement joins TRBV5-8 to TRBJ1-1; possibly TRBD1 for D (6 bases). Trimming took off 4 bases at V and 7 bases at J, with 17 bases between the two ends. The CDR3 covers 14 residues. The germline gives CDR1 SGHTS, CDR2 YDEGEE. CDR3 DNA sequence: TGTGCCAGCAGCGCCCTAGGGGGACTCGGTGAAGCTTTCTTT. Translating gives CASSALGGLGEAFF.

The J gene is TRBJ2-3, the V gene TRBV9; TRBD2 might be the D (5 bases). The CDR3 length is 18 residues. Trimming removed 0 bases from V and 0 bases from J, with 17 bases in between. Germline V gene data show CDR1 as SGDLS and CDR2 as YYNGEE. CDR3 nucleotides: TGTGCCAGCAGCGTAGCCCTGAGTCGGGGAGTTAGCACAGATACGCAGTATTTT. Translating gives CASSVALSRGVSTDTQYF.